The clone carrying this TCR beta chain occurred many times. This record belongs to a study of T cells in Graves' hyperthyroidism and ophthalmopathy. Between the trimmed V and J ends, which lost 3 bases and 4 bases, there was a span of 9 bases. CDR1 is LNHDA and CDR2 is SQIVND in the germline V gene (reference sequence). The length of the CDR3 is 13 residues. There were TCR beta CDR3 regions amplified from RNA transcripts. In the first-round RT-PCR of the TCR CDR3, the HTBI primer set was used. TCRdb used MiXCR to reprocess the multiplex PCR reads, holding one entry per CDR3 protein. The top ten clones hold around a third of a sample with fewer than 450,000 distinct CDR3 sequences, about a sixth of them seen once.

The sample was blood. This TCR came from a woman in her 30s with Graves' hyperthyroidism that later progressed to Graves' ophthalmopathy. The chain couples TRBV19 to TRBJ2-5; no clear D. The CDR3 DNA reads TGTGCCAGTAGTATTGTGCTAGGAGAGACCCAGTACTTC. Translation: CASSIVLGETQYF.